This TCR beta chain is drawn from a study of cytomegalovirus exposure and HLA in healthy donors. Comments on this clone: Antigen: not known.

V was pared by 0 bases and J by 4 bases, with 7 bases between. CDR1 and CDR2 from the germline V gene are PRHDT and FYEKMQ (reference sequence). This CDR3 is built from 14 residues. Findings of the study overall: Investigators reported about 160 TCR beta chains as tied to cytomegalovirus.

With 60 Vbeta and 13 Jbeta primers, the PCR was carried out. Sequenced by immunoSEQ multiplex PCR; TCRdb stores in-frame clones only, minus some. The sample lists around 190,000 clones; 60% to 80% were seen once. The sequencing sample was made of PBMCs. The TCR comes from a woman in her 30s in good health and CMV-seropositive. The V and J genes are TRBV13 and TRBJ1-5; D not certain. CDR3 DNA: TGTGCCAGCAGCTTAGGAGGAGTTAATCAGCCCCAGCATTTT. Translation: CASSLGGVNQPQHF. The complete variable domain, with remaining parts taken from reference TRBV13 and TRBJ1-5, reads AAGVIQSPRHLIKEKRETATLKCYPIPRHDTVYWYQQGPGQDPQFLISFYEKMQSDKGSIPDRFSAQQFSDYHSELNMSSLELGDSALYFCASSLGGVNQPQHFGDGTRLSIL.